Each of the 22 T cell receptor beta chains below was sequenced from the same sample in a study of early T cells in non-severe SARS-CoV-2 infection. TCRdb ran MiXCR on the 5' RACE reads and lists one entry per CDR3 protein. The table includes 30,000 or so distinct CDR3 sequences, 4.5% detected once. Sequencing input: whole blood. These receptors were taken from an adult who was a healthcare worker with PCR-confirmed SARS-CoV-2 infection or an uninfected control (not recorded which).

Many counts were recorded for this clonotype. The CDR3 loop reads CASSLLAGGTGELFF. The CDR3 DNA follows: TGTGCCAGCAGCTTGCTAGCGGGAGGTACCGGGGAGCTGTTTTTT. The chain couples TRBV7-9 to TRBJ2-2; 11 bases are shared with TRBD2. Unmatched junction bases numbered 2, after V lost 3 bases and J lost 5 bases. From germline, CDR1 is SEHNR and CDR2 FQNEAQ (reference sequence). This CDR3 is built from 15 residues.

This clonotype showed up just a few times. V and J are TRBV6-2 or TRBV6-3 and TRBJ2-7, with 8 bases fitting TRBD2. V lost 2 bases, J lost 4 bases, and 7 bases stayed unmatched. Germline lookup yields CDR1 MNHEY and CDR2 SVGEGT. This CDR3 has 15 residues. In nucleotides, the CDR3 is TGTGCCAGCAGTTACCCGCGAGCGGGAGTATACGAGCAGTACTTC. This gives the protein CASSYPRAGVYEQYF.

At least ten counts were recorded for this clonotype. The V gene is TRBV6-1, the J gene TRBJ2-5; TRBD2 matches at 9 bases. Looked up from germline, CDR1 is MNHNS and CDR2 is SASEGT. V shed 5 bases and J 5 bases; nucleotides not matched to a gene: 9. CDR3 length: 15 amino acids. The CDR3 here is CASSPPGTSIETQYF. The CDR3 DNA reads TGTGCCAGCAGTCCGCCGGGGACTAGCATCGAGACCCAGTACTTC.

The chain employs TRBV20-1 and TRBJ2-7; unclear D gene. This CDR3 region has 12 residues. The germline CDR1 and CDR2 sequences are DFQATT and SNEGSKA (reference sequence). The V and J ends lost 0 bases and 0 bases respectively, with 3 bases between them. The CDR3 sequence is CSARDVSYEQYF. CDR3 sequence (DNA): TGCAGTGCTAGAGATGTCTCCTACGAGCAGTACTTC.

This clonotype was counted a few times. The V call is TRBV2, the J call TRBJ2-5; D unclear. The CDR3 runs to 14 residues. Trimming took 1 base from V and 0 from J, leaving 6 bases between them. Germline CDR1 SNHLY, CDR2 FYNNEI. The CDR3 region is CASSEGAHQETQYF. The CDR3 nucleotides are TGTGCCAGCAGTGAAGGGGCCCACCAAGAGACCCAGTACTTC.

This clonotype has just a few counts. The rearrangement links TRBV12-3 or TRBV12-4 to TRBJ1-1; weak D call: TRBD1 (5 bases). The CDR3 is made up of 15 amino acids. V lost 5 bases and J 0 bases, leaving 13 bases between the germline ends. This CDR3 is CASSARRGMNTEAFF. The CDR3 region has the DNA TGTGCCAGCAGTGCCCGACGGGGGATGAACACTGAAGCTTTCTTT.

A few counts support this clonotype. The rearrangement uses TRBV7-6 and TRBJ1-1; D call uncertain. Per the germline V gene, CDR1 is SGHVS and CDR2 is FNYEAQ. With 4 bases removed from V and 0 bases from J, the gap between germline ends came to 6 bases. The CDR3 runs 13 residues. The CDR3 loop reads CASSWNMNTEAFF. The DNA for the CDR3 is TGTGCCAGCAGCTGGAACATGAACACTGAAGCTTTCTTT.

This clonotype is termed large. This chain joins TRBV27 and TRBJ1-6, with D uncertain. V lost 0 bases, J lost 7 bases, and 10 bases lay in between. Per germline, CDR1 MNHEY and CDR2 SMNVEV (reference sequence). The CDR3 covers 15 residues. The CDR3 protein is CASSLSFGGNSPLHF. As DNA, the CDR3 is TGTGCCAGCAGTTTATCGTTTGGCGGGAATTCACCCCTCCACTTT.

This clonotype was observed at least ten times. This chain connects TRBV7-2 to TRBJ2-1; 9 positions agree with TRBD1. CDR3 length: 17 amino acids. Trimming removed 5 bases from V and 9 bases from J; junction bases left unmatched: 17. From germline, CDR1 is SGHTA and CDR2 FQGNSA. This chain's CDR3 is CASSLGTGLGINGEQFF. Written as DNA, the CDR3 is TGTGCCAGCAGCCTTGGGACAGGGTTGGGGATTAACGGTGAGCAGTTCTTC.

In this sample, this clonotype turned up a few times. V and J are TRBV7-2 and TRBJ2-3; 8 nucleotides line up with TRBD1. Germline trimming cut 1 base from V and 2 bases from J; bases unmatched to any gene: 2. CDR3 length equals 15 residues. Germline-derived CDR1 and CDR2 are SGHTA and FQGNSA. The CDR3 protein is CASSLGTGHTDTQYF. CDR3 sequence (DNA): TGTGCCAGCAGCTTAGGGACAGGGCACACAGATACGCAGTATTTT.

CDR3 sequence: CASSFGTPNTEAFF. The CDR3 nucleotides are TGTGCCAGCAGTTTTGGGACGCCGAACACTGAAGCTTTCTTT. This chain connects TRBV6-5 to TRBJ1-1; weak D call: TRBD1 (5 bases). V was clipped by 4 bases and J by 1 base, with 10 bases between them. Germline lookup yields CDR1 MNHEY and CDR2 SVGAGI. The CDR3 sequence is 14 residues long.

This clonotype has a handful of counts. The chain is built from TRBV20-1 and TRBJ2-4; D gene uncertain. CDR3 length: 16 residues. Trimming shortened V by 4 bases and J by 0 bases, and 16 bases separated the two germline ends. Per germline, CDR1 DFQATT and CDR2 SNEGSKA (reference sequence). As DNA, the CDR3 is TGCAGTGCTAACACCGGGCTCAGCCGAGCCAAAAACATTCAGTACTTC. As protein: CSANTGLSRAKNIQYF.

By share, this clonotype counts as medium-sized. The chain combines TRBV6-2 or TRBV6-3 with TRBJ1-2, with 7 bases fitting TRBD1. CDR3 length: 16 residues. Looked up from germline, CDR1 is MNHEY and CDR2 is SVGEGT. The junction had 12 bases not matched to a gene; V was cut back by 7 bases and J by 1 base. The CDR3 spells CASTEPGTASNYGYTF. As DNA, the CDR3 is TGTGCCAGCACCGAACCCGGGACAGCAAGTAACTATGGCTACACCTTC.

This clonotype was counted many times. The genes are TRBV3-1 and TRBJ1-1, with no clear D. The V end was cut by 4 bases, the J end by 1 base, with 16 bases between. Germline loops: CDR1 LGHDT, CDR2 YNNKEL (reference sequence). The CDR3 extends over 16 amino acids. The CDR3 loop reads CASSLGDLVANTEAFF. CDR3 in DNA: TGTGCCAGCAGCCTGGGAGATTTAGTCGCGAACACTGAAGCTTTCTTT.

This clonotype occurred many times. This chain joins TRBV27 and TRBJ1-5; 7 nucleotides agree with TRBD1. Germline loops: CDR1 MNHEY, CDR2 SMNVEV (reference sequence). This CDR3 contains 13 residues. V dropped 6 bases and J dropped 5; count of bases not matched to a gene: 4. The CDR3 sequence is CASSQGGHQPQHF. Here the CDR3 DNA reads TGTGCCAGCAGCCAGGGGGGTCATCAGCCCCAGCATTTT.

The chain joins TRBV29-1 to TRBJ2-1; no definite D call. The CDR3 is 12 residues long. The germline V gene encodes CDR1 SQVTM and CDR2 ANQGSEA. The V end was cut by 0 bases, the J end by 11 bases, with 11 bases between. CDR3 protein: CSVEDLGKKQFF. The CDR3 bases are TGCAGCGTTGAAGATCTTGGGAAGAAGCAGTTCTTC.

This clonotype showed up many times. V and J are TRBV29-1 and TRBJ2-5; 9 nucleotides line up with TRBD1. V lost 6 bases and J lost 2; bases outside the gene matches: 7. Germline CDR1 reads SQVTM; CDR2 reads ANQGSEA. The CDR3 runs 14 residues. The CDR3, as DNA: TGCAGCGTGAGAGGGACAGGGTCACAAGAGACCCAGTACTTC. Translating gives CSVRGTGSQETQYF.

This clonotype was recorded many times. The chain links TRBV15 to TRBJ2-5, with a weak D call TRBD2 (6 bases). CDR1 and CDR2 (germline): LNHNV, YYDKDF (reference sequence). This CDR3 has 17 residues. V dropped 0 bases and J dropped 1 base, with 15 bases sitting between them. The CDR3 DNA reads TGTGCCACCAGCAGAGATTGGGGCGGGGAATTCCAAGAGACCCAGTACTTC. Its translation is CATSRDWGGEFQETQYF.

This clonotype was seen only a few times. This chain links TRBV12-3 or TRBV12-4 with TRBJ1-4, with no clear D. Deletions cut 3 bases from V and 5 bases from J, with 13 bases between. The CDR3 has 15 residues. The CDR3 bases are TGTGCCAGCAGTTTTTTCCGGAAACCCAATGAAAAACTGTTTTTT. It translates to CASSFFRKPNEKLFF.

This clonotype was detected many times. CDR3 sequence reads: CASSLDGLAGGEQFF. For the CDR3, the DNA is TGTGCCAGCTCACTAGACGGACTAGCGGGGGGTGAGCAGTTCTTC. This chain uses TRBV18 with TRBJ2-1; 14 bases agree with TRBD2. Germline CDR1 KGHSH, CDR2 LQKENI. The V and J ends lost 4 bases and 9 bases, in that order; junction bases with no gene match: 5. The CDR3 is made up of 15 amino acids.

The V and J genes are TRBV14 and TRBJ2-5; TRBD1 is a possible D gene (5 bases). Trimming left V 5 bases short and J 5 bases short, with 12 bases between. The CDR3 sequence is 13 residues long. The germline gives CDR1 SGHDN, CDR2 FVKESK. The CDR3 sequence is CASSAGLRETQYF. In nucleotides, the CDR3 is TGTGCCAGCAGCGCAGGGCTTCGGGAGACCCAGTACTTC.

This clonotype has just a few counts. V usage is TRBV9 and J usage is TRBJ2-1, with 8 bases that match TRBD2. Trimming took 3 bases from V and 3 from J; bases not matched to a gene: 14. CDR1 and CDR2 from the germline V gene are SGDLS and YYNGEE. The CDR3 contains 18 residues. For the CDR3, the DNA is TGTGCCAGCAGCGGCAGTAGCAGGGGACTAGTTTTCTACAATGAGCAGTTCTTC. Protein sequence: CASSGSSRGLVFYNEQFF.